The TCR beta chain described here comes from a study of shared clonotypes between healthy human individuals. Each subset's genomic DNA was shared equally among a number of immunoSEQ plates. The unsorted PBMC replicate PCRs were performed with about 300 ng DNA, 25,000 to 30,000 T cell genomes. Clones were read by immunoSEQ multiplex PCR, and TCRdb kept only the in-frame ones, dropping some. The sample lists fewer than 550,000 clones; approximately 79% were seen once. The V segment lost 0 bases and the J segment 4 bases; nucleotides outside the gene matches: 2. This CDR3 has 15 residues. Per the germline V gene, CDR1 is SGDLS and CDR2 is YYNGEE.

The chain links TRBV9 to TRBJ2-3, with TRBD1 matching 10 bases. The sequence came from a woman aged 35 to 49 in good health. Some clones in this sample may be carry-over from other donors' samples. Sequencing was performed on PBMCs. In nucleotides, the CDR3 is TGTGCCAGCAGCGTAGATGGACAGGGGGCAGATACGCAGTATTTT. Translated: CASSVDGQGADTQYF. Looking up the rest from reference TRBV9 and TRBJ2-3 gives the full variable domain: DSGVTQTPKHLITATGQRVTLRCSPRSGDLSVYWYQQSLDQGLQFLIQYYNGEERAKGNILERFSAQQFPDLHSELNLSSLELGDSALYFCASSVDGQGADTQYFGPGTRLTVL.